This T cell receptor beta chain was found in a study of T cell responses to AZD1222 COVID-19 vaccine (dated by TCRdb to 2020 to 2022). At the level of the whole study: A total of around 240 trial participants underwent TCR sequencing, of whom approximately 200 had received two doses of AZD1222 and about 25 had received two doses of the MenACWY control vaccine. Trial participants were enrolled into age subgroups of 18-55, 56-69 and 70-plus years, which contained approximately 150, 30 and 60 TCR-sequenced participants, respectively.

The CDR3 regions of human TCRbeta chains were subjected to immunosequencing. The authors' analysis ran thus. TCRs in the repertoires were matched against a reference library of SARS-CoV-2-specific TCRs that had been generated with the MIRA antigen-specificity platform. Breadth was defined as the fraction of unique TCRs that were SARS-CoV-2-associated. Depth was defined as the fraction of total T cells that were SARS-CoV-2-associated. Each spike-specific TCR was assigned to its reactive spike region and to a CD4 or CD8 class using the MIRA data. Log10-transformed breadth and depth values were compared by one-way ANOVA with Sidak's multiple comparisons tests. This is the immuneACCESS table as TCRdb keeps it, with only in-frame sequences that have V and J called. A part of the clones is gone; compared with another copy, unresolved V genes explain less than half, and the rest is unexplained. The V and J calls and clone size come from that table; D and trimming were worked out from the DNA. This sample gives about 73,000 clones in total; about 88% of them show up just once. The ten largest make up around 9.3% of the sample.

This clone was detected once. The specificity of this receptor is unknown. The sample holds no much larger clone one base away, and base qualities are not on file. This specimen's time point label, per the study, means: about 28 days (+/-7) after the second vaccine dose. AZD1222 recipients whose second dose came at about 4 weeks and those whose second dose came at about 12 weeks were combined into one group, since spike-specific TCR depth and breadth did not differ between the two schedules. Samples from vaccinated people were obtained from the UK trials COV001 and COV002, which included a single-blind randomized controlled phase 2/3 trial of AZD1222 (ChAdOx1 nCoV-19) in healthy adults. Trial participant PBMC samples were collected at day 0 and day 28 after the second dose for TCRbeta chain sequencing. What the study reported, not specific to this receptor: Conclusions about previously exposed vaccinees are limited, since just five or six AZD1222 recipients were seropositive for SARS-CoV-2 at baseline. In the small 56-69-year group, the increase in depth fell short of significance, most likely because of low power. Epitopes outside the regions mutated in the B.1.351 and B.1.1.7 variants were reportedly recognized by nearly half of the unique spike-specific TCRs. Because no samples from the day 14 peak response were available, repertoires could be characterized only after the peak T cell response. The whole spike protein was spanned by vaccine-associated CD4 TCRs, and dominant responses were seen in regions 160-218 and 743-854. Participants were mostly white British and included more females than males, and it was suggested by the authors that clonal diversity may have been underestimated. A significant rise in spike-specific TCR breadth and depth was observed after two AZD1222 doses relative to day 0 and relative to MenACWY recipients.

The source material was peripheral blood, sampled 28 days after the second AZD1222 dose. The source is an adult who received the AZD1222 COVID-19 vaccine.

The DNA reads TGTGCCACCAGCAGACACGGTACAGGGCTGATTAACTATGGCTACACCTTC. It codes for CATSRHGTGLINYGYTF. Recombination joined TRBV15 with TRBJ1-2; the D gene is perhaps TRBD1, from 6 matching bases. The CDR3 goes from the cysteine to the phenylalanine over 17 residues. Solely the CDR3 DNA is kept, with 51 bases framed from the first base. V is reduced by 2 bases and J by 1 base, leaving a spacing of 17 bases between them. From the germline V gene (reference sequence), CDR1 is LNHNV and CDR2 is YYDKDF.